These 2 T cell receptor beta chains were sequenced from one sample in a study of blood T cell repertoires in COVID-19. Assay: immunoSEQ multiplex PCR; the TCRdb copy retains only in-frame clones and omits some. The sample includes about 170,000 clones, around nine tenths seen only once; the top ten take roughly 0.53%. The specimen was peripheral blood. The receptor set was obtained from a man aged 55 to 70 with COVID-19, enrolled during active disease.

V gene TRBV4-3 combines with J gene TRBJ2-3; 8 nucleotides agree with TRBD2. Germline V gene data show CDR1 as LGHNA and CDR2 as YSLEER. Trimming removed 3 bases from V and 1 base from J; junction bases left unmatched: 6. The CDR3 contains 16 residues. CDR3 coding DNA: TGCGCCAGCAGCCACGAAGCGGGGGTAGGCACAGATACGCAGTATTTT. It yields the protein CASSHEAGVGTDTQYF.

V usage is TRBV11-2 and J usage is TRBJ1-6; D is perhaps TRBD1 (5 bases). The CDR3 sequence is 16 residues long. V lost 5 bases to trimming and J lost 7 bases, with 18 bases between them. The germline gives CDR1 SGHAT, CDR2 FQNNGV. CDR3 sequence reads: CASSSLRGITNSPLHF. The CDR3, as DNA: TGTGCCAGCAGCAGCCTTCGGGGGATCACGAATTCACCCCTCCACTTT.